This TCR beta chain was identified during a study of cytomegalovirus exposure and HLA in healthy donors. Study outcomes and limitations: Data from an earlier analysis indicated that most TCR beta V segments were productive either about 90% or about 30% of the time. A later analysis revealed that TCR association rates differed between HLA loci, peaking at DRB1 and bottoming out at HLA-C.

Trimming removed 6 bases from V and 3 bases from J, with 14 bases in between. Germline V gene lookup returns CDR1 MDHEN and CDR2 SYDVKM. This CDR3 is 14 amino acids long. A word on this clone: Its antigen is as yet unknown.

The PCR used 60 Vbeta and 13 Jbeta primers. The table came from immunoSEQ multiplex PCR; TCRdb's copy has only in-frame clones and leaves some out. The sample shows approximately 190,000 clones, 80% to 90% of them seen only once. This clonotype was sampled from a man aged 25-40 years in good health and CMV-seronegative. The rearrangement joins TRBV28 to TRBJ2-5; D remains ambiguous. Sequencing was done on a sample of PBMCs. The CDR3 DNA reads TGTGCCAGCAGCCTACCCCAGGCAAAAGAGACCCAGTACTTC. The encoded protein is CASSLPQAKETQYF. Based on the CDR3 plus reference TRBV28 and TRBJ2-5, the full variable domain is DVKVTQSSRYLVKRTGEKVFLECVQDMDHENMFWYRQDPGLGLRLIYFSYDVKMKEKGDIPEGYSVSREKKERFSLILESASTNQTSMYLCASSLPQAKETQYFGPGTRLLVL.